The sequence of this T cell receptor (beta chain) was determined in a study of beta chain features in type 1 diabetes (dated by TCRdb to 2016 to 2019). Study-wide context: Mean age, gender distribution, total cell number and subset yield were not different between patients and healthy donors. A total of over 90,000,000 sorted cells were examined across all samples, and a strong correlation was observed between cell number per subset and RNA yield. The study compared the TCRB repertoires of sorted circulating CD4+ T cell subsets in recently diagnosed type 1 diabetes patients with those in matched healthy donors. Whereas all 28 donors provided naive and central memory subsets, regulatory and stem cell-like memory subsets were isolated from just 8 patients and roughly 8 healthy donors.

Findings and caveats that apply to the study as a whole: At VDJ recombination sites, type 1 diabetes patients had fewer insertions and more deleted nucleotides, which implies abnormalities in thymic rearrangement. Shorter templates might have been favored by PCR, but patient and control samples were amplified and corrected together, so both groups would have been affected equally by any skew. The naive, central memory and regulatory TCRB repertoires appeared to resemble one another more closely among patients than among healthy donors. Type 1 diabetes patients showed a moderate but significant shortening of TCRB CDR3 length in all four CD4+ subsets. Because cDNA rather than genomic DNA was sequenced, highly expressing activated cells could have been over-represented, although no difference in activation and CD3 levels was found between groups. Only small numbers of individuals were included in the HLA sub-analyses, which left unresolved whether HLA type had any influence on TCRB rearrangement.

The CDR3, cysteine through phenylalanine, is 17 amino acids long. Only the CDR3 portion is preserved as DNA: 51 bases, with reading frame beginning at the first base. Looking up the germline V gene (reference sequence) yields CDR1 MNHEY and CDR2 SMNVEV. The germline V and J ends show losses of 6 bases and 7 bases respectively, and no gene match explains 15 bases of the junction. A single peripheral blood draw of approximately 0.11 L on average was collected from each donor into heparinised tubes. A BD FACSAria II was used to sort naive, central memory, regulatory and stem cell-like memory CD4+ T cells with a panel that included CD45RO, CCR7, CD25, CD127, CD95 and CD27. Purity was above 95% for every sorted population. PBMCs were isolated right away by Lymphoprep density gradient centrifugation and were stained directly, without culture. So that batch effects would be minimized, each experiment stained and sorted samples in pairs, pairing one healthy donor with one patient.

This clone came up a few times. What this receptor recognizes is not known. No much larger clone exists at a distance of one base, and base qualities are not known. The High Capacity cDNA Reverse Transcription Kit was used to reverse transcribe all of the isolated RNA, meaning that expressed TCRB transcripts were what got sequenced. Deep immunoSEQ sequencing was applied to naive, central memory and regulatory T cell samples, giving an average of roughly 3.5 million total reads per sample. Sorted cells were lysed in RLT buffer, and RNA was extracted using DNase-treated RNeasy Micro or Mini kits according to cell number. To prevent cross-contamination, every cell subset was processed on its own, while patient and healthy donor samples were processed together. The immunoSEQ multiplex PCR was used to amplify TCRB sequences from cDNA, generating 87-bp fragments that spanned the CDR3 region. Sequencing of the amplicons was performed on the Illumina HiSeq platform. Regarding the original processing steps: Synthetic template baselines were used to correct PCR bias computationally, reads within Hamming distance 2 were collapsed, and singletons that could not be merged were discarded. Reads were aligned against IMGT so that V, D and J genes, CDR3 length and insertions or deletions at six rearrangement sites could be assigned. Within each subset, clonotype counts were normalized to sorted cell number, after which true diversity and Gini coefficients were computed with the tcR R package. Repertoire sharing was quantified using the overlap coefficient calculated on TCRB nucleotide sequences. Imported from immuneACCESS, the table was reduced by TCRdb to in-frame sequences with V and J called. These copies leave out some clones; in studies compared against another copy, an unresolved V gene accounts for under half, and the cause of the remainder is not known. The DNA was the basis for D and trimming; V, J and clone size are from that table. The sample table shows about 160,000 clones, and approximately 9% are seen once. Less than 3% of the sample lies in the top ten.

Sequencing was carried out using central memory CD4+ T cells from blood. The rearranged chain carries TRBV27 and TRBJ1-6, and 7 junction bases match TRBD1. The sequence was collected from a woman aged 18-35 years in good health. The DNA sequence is TGTGCCAGCAGACGCCAAACGACTCCCAGGGGGAATTCACCCCTCCACTTT. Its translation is CASRRQTTPRGNSPLHF.